The 32 T cell receptor beta chains reported below all come from one sample, sequenced in a study of T cells in Graves' hyperthyroidism and ophthalmopathy (dated by TCRdb to the late 2010s). Library preparation employed multiplex PCR. The listed sequencing device is Illumina HiSeq 2000. Amplification of TCR beta CDR3 regions was carried out from RNA transcripts. A first-round RT-PCR of the TCR CDR3 used the HTBI primer set with the Qiagen OneStep RT-PCR kit. The public sequencing data were trimmed at Q25 with fastp and processed into clonotypes with MiXCR by TCRdb, which kept only in-frame beta chains. Rows are unified per CDR3 protein, each entry keeping the most common DNA and genes. The sample table records a few hundred thousand distinct CDR3 sequences; roughly 18% of these occur just once. The ten biggest clones cover 40% of the sample. What was sequenced was blood. The receptor source for this set is a young man with Graves' ophthalmopathy.

This clonotype was seen a handful of times. The chain employs TRBV6-5 and TRBJ1-5; D may be TRBD1 (6 bases). The CDR3 consists of 14 residues. The germline CDR1 and CDR2 sequences are MNHEY and SVGAGI. V was clipped by 2 bases and J by 7 bases, with 12 bases between them. CDR3 amino acids: CASSYQQGGQPQHF. The CDR3 region has the DNA TGTGCCAGCAGTTACCAACAGGGAGGCCAGCCCCAGCATTTT.

This clonotype was recorded many times. The CDR3 nucleotides are TGTGCCACCGAGGACAGTTCCTACGAGCAGTACTTC. Amino acids: CATEDSSYEQYF. The V gene is TRBV10-3, the J gene TRBJ2-7; a possible D gene is TRBD1 (6 bases). The CDR3 spans 12 residues. CDR1 is ENHRY, CDR2 SYGVKD, per germline. V shed 10 bases and J shed 1 base, with 11 bases lying between them.

The V gene is TRBV7-3, the J gene TRBJ2-2; the D is unclear. The V end was cut by 6 bases, the J end by 5 bases, with 10 bases between. CDR3 size: 13 residues. In germline, CDR1 is SGHTA, CDR2 FQGTGA. CDR3 in amino acids: CASRMALTGELFF. The CDR3 coding sequence is TGTGCCAGCAGAATGGCACTAACCGGGGAGCTGTTTTTT.

Concerning this clonotype itself: The junction differs from germline at one of its ends, possibly a read error. The chain couples TRBV2 to TRBJ1-3, with no clear D. Germline CDR1 SNHLY, CDR2 FYNNEI. CDR3 length equals 14 residues. The CDR3 is CASATDQLAWVADF. CDR3 DNA: TGTGCCAGCGCCACGGACCAGCTTGCCTGGGTGGCGGATTTT. The complete variable domain, with remaining parts taken from reference TRBV2 and TRBJ1-3, reads EPEVTQTPSHQVTQMGQEVILRCVPISNHLYFYWYRQILGQKVEFLVSFYNNEISEKSEIFDDQFSVERPDGSNFTLKIRSTKLEDSAMYFCASATDQLAWVADFGEGSWLTVV.

This clonotype has a single count. It may be a read error: a sequence one base away is much more abundant. The chain links TRBV6-4 to TRBJ2-3; maybe TRBD1 (5 bases). Germline V gene sequence: CDR1 MRHNA, CDR2 SNTAGT. The CDR3 runs 15 residues. CDR3 sequence reads: CASSDSGKHTGTQYF. The CDR3 bases are TGTGCCAGCAGTGACTCCGGAAAACACACAGGTACGCAGTATTTT.

This clonotype was seen only a few times. The chain joins TRBV7-6 to TRBJ2-7; D remains unclear. Trimming took off 4 bases at V and 3 bases at J, with 13 bases between the two ends. This CDR3 has 14 amino acids. CDR1 and CDR2 (germline): SGHVS, FNYEAQ. Written as DNA, the CDR3 is TGTGCCAGCAGCTCCGTCTTCTCGAGCTACGAGCAGTACTTC. Translating gives CASSSVFSSYEQYF.

Written as DNA, the CDR3 is TGTGCCAGCAGCCCGGAAATTGGACAGGGGGGTGAAAAACTGTTTTTT. As protein: CASSPEIGQGGEKLFF. The J gene is TRBJ1-4, the V gene TRBV5-5, with 10 bases fitting TRBD1. Germline CDR1 reads SGHKS; CDR2 reads YYEKEE (reference sequence). The V and J ends lost 4 bases and 7 bases, in that order; junction bases with no gene match: 10. This CDR3 has 16 residues.

This clonotype has ten or more counts. The chain has TRBV18 and TRBJ1-3; D gene unclear. V lost 3 bases, J lost 4 bases, and 7 bases lay in between. Per germline, CDR1 KGHSH and CDR2 LQKENI. The CDR3 has 13 amino acids. The CDR3 protein is CASSPEVGNTIYF. The DNA of the CDR3 is TGTGCCAGCTCACCGGAGGTGGGAAACACCATATATTTT. Filled out from reference TRBV18 and TRBJ1-3, the complete variable domain reads NAGVMQNPRHLVRRRGQEARLRCSPMKGHSHVYWYRQLPEEGLKFMVYLQKENIIDESGMPKERFSAEFPKEGPSILRIQQVVRGDSAAYFCASSPEVGNTIYFGEGSWLTVV.

The CDR3, as DNA: TGTGCCATCAGTGAGTCGGGCTGGGGCCCCACTGAAGCTTTCTTT. Protein sequence: CAISESGWGPTEAFF. This sequence joins TRBV10-3 and TRBJ1-1, with D perhaps TRBD1 (5 bases). The CDR3 has 15 amino acids. V was trimmed by 0 bases and J by 4 bases, leaving 12 bases between them. The germline CDR1 and CDR2 sequences are ENHRY and SYGVKD.

This clonotype turned up a few times. The chain joins TRBV4-1 to TRBJ1-2, with D hard to call. CDR1 MGHRA and CDR2 YSYEKL come from the germline V gene. The CDR3 totals 13 residues. Trimming removed 6 bases at V and 2 bases at J, with 10 bases between. Written as DNA, the CDR3 is TGCGCCAGCAGGCGAGCAGAGAACTATGGCTACACCTTC. Translated: CASRRAENYGYTF.

This clonotype was counted many times. The chain joins TRBV4-1 to TRBJ1-1; D ambiguous. Germline CDR1 is MGHRA and CDR2 is YSYEKL. V lost 4 bases and J lost 11, with 17 bases in between. The CDR3 loop spans 13 amino acids. CDR3 nucleotide sequence: TGCGCCAGCAGCCGCCTCCTGGGCGAAGATGCTTTCTTT. It specifies CASSRLLGEDAFF.

This clonotype came up many times. The chain links TRBV20-1 to TRBJ1-1; possible D gene TRBD1, 6 bases. The CDR3 consists of 14 residues. The germline V gene has CDR1 DFQATT and CDR2 SNEGSKA (reference sequence). The V end lost 3 bases, the J end lost 5 bases, and 16 bases lay between the germline ends. The CDR3 loop reads CSARPQGLGTEAFF. In DNA form, the CDR3 reads TGCAGTGCTAGGCCACAGGGCCTTGGGACTGAAGCTTTCTTT.

This chain uses TRBV5-5 with TRBJ2-7; D is uncertain. The V end lost 4 bases, the J end lost 5 bases, and 16 bases lay between the germline ends. Per the germline V gene, CDR1 is SGHKS and CDR2 is YYEKEE (reference sequence). CDR3 length: 14 residues. CDR3 in amino acids: CASSPDDGRNEQYF. The CDR3 DNA sequence: TGTGCCAGCAGCCCGGATGATGGTAGGAACGAGCAGTACTTC.

The chain couples TRBV10-2 to TRBJ1-2; 10 bases fit TRBD1. CDR3 length equals 14 residues. Per germline, CDR1 WSHSY and CDR2 SAAADI. V gave up 6 bases and J gave up 3 bases; unmatched junction bases: 4. CDR3 coding DNA: TGCGCCAGCAGCCACGGACAGGGGGACTATGGCTACACCTTC. Protein sequence: CASSHGQGDYGYTF.

The sample holds a few counts of this clonotype. The chain joins TRBV5-4 to TRBJ1-4; perhaps TRBD1 as D (6 bases). Per the germline V gene, CDR1 is SGHNT and CDR2 is YYREEE (reference sequence). V was cut by 9 bases and J by 7 bases, with 16 bases left in between. CDR3 size: 13 residues. Here the CDR3 DNA reads TGTGCCACCTCTCGGGGGGCAGGTGAAAAACTGTTTTTT. It is translated as CATSRGAGEKLFF.

This clonotype was counted ten times or more. V is TRBV27 and J is TRBJ2-7; 10 bases map to TRBD1. The CDR3 length is 15 residues. V dropped 5 bases and J dropped 2; count of bases not matched to a gene: 6. CDR1 and CDR2 (germline): MNHEY, SMNVEV (reference sequence). The chain's CDR3 is CASSRAGQGTYEQYF. For the CDR3, the DNA is TGTGCCAGCAGTCGTGCGGGACAGGGGACCTACGAGCAGTACTTC.

This clonotype showed up just a few times. The chain uses TRBV4-2 and TRBJ2-2, with 11 bases aligning to TRBD2. V lost 2 bases and J lost 3; bases outside the gene matches: 5. Germline V CDR1 and CDR2: LGHNA, YNFKEQ. The length of the CDR3 is 17 residues. The CDR3 sequence: CASSQNVLAGDTGELFF. The CDR3 DNA reads TGTGCCAGCAGCCAAAACGTACTAGCGGGGGACACCGGGGAGCTGTTTTTT.

The table lists this clonotype with many counts. The V gene is TRBV12-3 or TRBV12-4, the J gene TRBJ1-5; 8 bases line up with TRBD1. The CDR3 has 13 amino acids. J was trimmed by 7 bases and V by 7 bases; bases with no gene match: 6. CDR3 coding DNA: TGTGCCAGCAACCTACAGGGGGAGCAGCCCCAGCATTTT. Translated: CASNLQGEQPQHF.

The table lists this clonotype with many counts. V gene TRBV7-8 combines with J gene TRBJ1-1, with D possibly TRBD1 on 5 matching bases. V was clipped by 2 bases and J by 6 bases, with 13 bases between them. CDR1 and CDR2 (germline): SGHVS, FQNEAQ. The CDR3 has 14 residues. CDR3 region: CASSLKLLGAEAFF. Here the CDR3 DNA reads TGTGCCAGCAGCTTAAAACTCCTAGGGGCTGAAGCTTTCTTT.

This clonotype was counted a few times. J is TRBJ1-1 and V is TRBV6-2 or TRBV6-3; no clear D gene. The ends were cut back, 6 bases at V and 7 bases at J, with 12 bases in the middle. Germline CDR1 MNHEY, CDR2 SVGEGT. This CDR3 has 12 amino acids. The CDR3 reads CASSRGAGEAFF. CDR3 nucleotide sequence: TGTGCCAGCAGCCGAGGAGCCGGTGAAGCTTTCTTT.

This clonotype was observed many times. The V and J genes are TRBV28 and TRBJ1-3, with D tentatively TRBD1 (6 bases). Germline V gene sequence: CDR1 MDHEN, CDR2 SYDVKM. Deletions cut 4 bases from V and 2 bases from J, with 12 bases between. The CDR3 consists of 15 residues. The CDR3 DNA sequence: TGTGCCAGCAGTTCAACAGGGATCGCTGGAAACACCATATATTTT. This translates into CASSSTGIAGNTIYF.

This clonotype was detected many times. The rearrangement uses TRBV24-1 and TRBJ1-2; no clear D gene. This CDR3 comprises 14 residues. V was pared by 0 bases and J by 0 bases, with 4 bases between. CDR1 and CDR2 from the germline V gene are KGHDR and SFDVKD. The DNA for the CDR3 is TGTGCCACCAGTGATTTGCCAACTAACTATGGCTACACCTTC. Its protein product is CATSDLPTNYGYTF.

The table lists this clonotype with many counts. The chain recombines TRBV11-2 with TRBJ1-4; no firm D call. The V end lost 6 bases, the J end lost 8 bases, and 10 bases lay between the germline ends. This CDR3 is 12 amino acids long. Germline-derived CDR1 and CDR2 are SGHAT and FQNNGV. CDR3 sequence (DNA): TGTGCCAGCAGGGGAGGGATCGAAAAACTGTTTTTT. Translated, it gives CASRGGIEKLFF. Together with reference TRBV11-2 and TRBJ1-4, the CDR3 gives the full variable domain: EAGVAQSPRYKIIEKRQSVAFWCNPISGHATLYWYQQILGQGPKLLIQFQNNGVVDDSQLPKDRFSAERLKGVDSTLKIQPAKLEDSAVYLCASRGGIEKLFFGSGTQLSVL.

V gene TRBV12-3 or TRBV12-4 combines with J gene TRBJ2-3, with 9 bases aligning to TRBD1. CDR3 size: 16 residues. The J segment lost 4 bases and the V segment lost 1 base, leaving 6 bases of the junction unmatched. The CDR3 loop reads CASSLGQGDRADTQYF. CDR3 sequence (DNA): TGTGCCAGCAGTTTAGGACAGGGGGATCGCGCAGATACGCAGTATTTT.

V gene TRBV6-1 combines with J gene TRBJ1-1; 10 bases are a match to TRBD1. J gave up 3 bases and V 5 bases, and 9 bases lay outside the gene matches. The CDR3 sequence is 16 residues long. Per germline, CDR1 MNHNS and CDR2 SASEGT. CDR3 coding DNA: TGTGCCAGCAGTCCGGGACAGGGGACTACCTACACTGAAGCTTTCTTT. Translated: CASSPGQGTTYTEAFF.

The V gene is TRBV5-1, the J gene TRBJ1-2, with D possibly being TRBD1 (6 bases). The germline V and J ends were trimmed by 3 bases and 4 bases, with 19 bases remaining between them. This CDR3 contains 16 residues. CDR1 and CDR2 (germline): SGHRS, YFSETQ. CDR3 in DNA: TGCGCCAGCAGCTCTGGGGGGGCCGCCACTGGCTATGGCTACACCTTC. Translated, it gives CASSSGGAATGYGYTF.

This clonotype appeared a few times. The V and J genes are TRBV28 and TRBJ2-2, with D hard to call. V lost 5 bases and J 9 bases, leaving 10 bases between the germline ends. Germline CDR1 MDHEN, CDR2 SYDVKM. This CDR3 has 12 amino acids. For the CDR3, the DNA is TGTGCCAGCAGTCCCGAGAGTCGGGAGCTGTTTTTT. Amino acid sequence: CASSPESRELFF.

In its sample, this clonotype was seen many times. This chain connects TRBV2 to TRBJ1-2; no clear D. CDR1 and CDR2 (germline): SNHLY, FYNNEI. The germline V and J ends were trimmed by 8 bases and 8 bases, with 21 bases remaining between them. This CDR3 has 14 amino acids. CDR3: CASLIDTPVAGYTF. As DNA, the CDR3 is TGTGCCAGCCTCATAGACACCCCCGTAGCGGGCTACACCTTC.

This clonotype was observed many times. CDR3 bases: TGTGCCAGCAGCTTAATCGGTGTGAGTACCTACAATGAGCAGTTCTTC. This gives the protein CASSLIGVSTYNEQFF. The chain combines TRBV7-9 with TRBJ2-1; D unclear. Germline lookup yields CDR1 SEHNR and CDR2 FQNEAQ (reference sequence). This CDR3 has 16 amino acids. V lost 2 bases to trimming and J lost 2 bases, with 13 bases between them.

This clonotype was counted ten times or more. The genes are TRBV2 and TRBJ2-4; D may be TRBD1 (5 bases). The CDR3 totals 16 residues. Trimming cost V 7 bases and J 2 bases, with 18 bases left between them. Germline CDR1 reads SNHLY; CDR2 reads FYNNEI. The CDR3 spells CASNPWGGMTKNIQYF. CDR3 sequence (DNA): TGTGCCAGCAACCCTTGGGGCGGAATGACCAAAAACATTCAGTACTTC. Variable domain in full (rest from reference TRBV2 and TRBJ2-4): EPEVTQTPSHQVTQMGQEVILRCVPISNHLYFYWYRQILGQKVEFLVSFYNNEISEKSEIFDDQFSVERPDGSNFTLKIRSTKLEDSAMYFCASNPWGGMTKNIQYFGAGTRLSVL.

This clonotype turned up a few times. The CDR3 DNA reads as TGTGCCAGTAGTATCTCCGGGCCCTCCTACGAGCAGTACTTC. Its protein product is CASSISGPSYEQYF. This sequence joins TRBV19 and TRBJ2-7, with D hard to call. Germline V gene sequence: CDR1 LNHDA, CDR2 SQIVND (reference sequence). The length of the CDR3 is 14 residues. V lost 3 bases and J 0 bases, leaving 9 bases between the germline ends.

This chain uses TRBV7-8 with TRBJ2-2; 7 nucleotides align to TRBD2. Trimming cost V 10 bases and J 4 bases; bases outside gene matches: 12. The germline gives CDR1 SGHVS, CDR2 FQNEAQ. The CDR3 covers 15 residues. CDR3 loop: CATRVLAGVTGELFF. As DNA, the CDR3 is TGTGCCACAAGGGTGCTGGCGGGAGTCACCGGGGAGCTGTTTTTT. Full variable domain (outside the CDR3, taken from reference TRBV7-8 and TRBJ2-2): GAGVSQSPRYKVAKRGQDVALRCDPISGHVSLFWYQQALGQGPEFLTYFQNEAQLDKSGLPSDRFFAERPEGSVSTLKIQRTQQEDSAVYLCATRVLAGVTGELFFGEGSRLTVL.